This section outlines one T cell receptor (beta chain) sequence together with its context. In the source study's methods: Reference gene primers were amplified, and this amplification served to estimate nucleated cell counts. Assay: immunoSEQ multiplex PCR; the TCRdb copy retains only in-frame clones and omits some. D and trimming come from the DNA, and the V and J calls and clone size come from that table. Of 65,000 to 85,000 clones in the sample, around 79% are singletons; the top ten hold roughly 5.6%. Germline CDR1 and CDR2: SGHTS and YDEGEE. V was clipped by 2 bases and J by 11 bases; unmatched bases: 4. The CDR3 totals 12 residues. These data originate in a study of blood T cell repertoires in COVID-19. Study at large: Italy, Spain and the United States were the sources of the convalescent and acute COVID-19 samples. The cDNA or gDNA used as material had been derived from T cells, B-cell-depleted T cells, or PBMCs.

V gene TRBV5-8 combines with J gene TRBJ1-1; 9 bases match TRBD1. The sequenced sample was peripheral blood. This TCR came from a man aged 45 to 65 with active or convalescent COVID-19. The CDR3 spells CASSFVQGAAFF. The CDR3 DNA reads as TGTGCCAGCAGCTTCGTACAGGGGGCGGCTTTCTTT.